The rows below give T cell receptor beta chains drawn from one sample of a study of cytomegalovirus exposure and HLA in healthy donors. Only in-frame clones appear in the TCRdb table, and some are missing; sequencing was by immunoSEQ multiplex PCR. Of about 160,000 clones listed, 75% to 80% were seen once; the top ten hold around 0.96%. Sequencing was done on a sample of PBMCs. The source is a woman between 45 and 65 years old in good health and CMV-seropositive. Each CDR3 is given with its conserved first and last residue. D genes are given only for firm matches. Expanded clones are given a class, and other clones once, few, many or no size at all.

>TRBV4-1|TRBJ2-1|-|-
TGCGCCAGCAGCCAAGTCAGGGGTTATAGAGGTGGTGAGCAGTTCTTC
CASSQVRGYRGGEQFF
>TRBV7-2|TRBJ2-3|-|-
TGTGCCAGCAGCCCAGACATATCAGATACGCAGTATTTT
CASSPDISDTQYF
>TRBV7-6|TRBJ2-3|TRBD2|-
TGTGCCAGCAGCCCTCGCGGGGGGCGCACAGATACGCAGTATTTT
CASSPRGGRTDTQYF
>TRBV19|TRBJ1-5|-|once
TGTGCCAGTAGTATGAGTCCAGGGGAAGGCAATCAGCCCCAGCATTTT
CASSMSPGEGNQPQHF
>TRBV28|TRBJ1-2|-|once
TGTGCCAGCAGTTTTGGGCGAAACTATGGCTACACCTTC
CASSFGRNYGYTF
>TRBV29-1|TRBJ2-1|TRBD2|-
TGCAGCGTTGTAGGACTAGCGGGAGACAATGAGCAGTTCTTC
CSVVGLAGDNEQFF
>TRBV4-1|TRBJ1-2|-|-
TGCGCCAGCAGCCCCGCTAGGCCACCCTATGGCTACACCTTC
CASSPARPPYGYTF
>TRBV5-1|TRBJ2-7|TRBD1|-
TGCGCCAGCAGCTTGGTCGGCCAGGGGGCAGACGAGCAGTACTTC
CASSLVGQGADEQYF
>TRBV2|TRBJ2-3|TRBD1|-
TGTGCCAGCAGTGGCGGACAGGAATGGCAGGATACGCAGTATTTT
CASSGGQEWQDTQYF
>TRBV7-6|TRBJ2-6|TRBD2|-
TGTGCCAGCAGCCCCAGGGTTGGCGGGAGGCTAATTATCTCTGGGGCCAACGTCCTGACTTTC
CASSPRVGGRLIISGANVLTF
>TRBV5-4|TRBJ2-7|TRBD1|-
TGTGCCAGCAGCACAGGGGGACAGCCCTCCTACGAGCAGTACTTC
CASSTGGQPSYEQYF
>TRBV7-8|TRBJ2-3|-|-
TGTGCCAGCAGCTTAGATGCGGGTACGCAGTATTTT
CASSLDAGTQYF
>TRBV7-9|TRBJ2-5|-|-
TGTGCCAGCAGCTTAGGATGGGACACTCCAGAGACCCAGTACTTC
CASSLGWDTPETQYF
>TRBV7-2|TRBJ2-1|-|-
TGTGCCAGCAGCCTCGACAGGCCTTCCAATGAGCAGTTCTTC
CASSLDRPSNEQFF
>TRBV7-9|TRBJ1-2|-|-
TGTGCCAGCAGCCCTCAGCCCGACCCACGGGGTGGCTACACCTTC
CASSPQPDPRGGYTF
>TRBV30|TRBJ2-2|TRBD2|-
TGTGCCTGGAAGTATAGCGGGGGGTTGTCCGGGGAGCTGTTTTTT
CAWKYSGGLSGELFF
>TRBV5-4|TRBJ2-3|TRBD2|-
TGTGCCAGCAGCTCGGGGGGAGATACGCAGTATTTT
CASSSGGDTQYF
>TRBV5-1|TRBJ2-3|TRBD1|-
TGCGCCAGCAGCATAGGACAGGGGGCAGGGGATACGCAGTATTTT
CASSIGQGAGDTQYF
>TRBV7-9|TRBJ2-7|-|-
TGTGCCAGCAGCAGCTATTACGAGCAGTACTTC
CASSSYYEQYF
>TRBV29-1|TRBJ1-3|TRBD1|-
TGCAGCGTTGAGGGGACAGTCGGAAACACCATATATTTT
CSVEGTVGNTIYF
>TRBV5-5|TRBJ1-5|-|-
TGTGCCAGCAGCTTGCAGCGAGGAGTGGGTCAGCCCCAGCATTTT
CASSLQRGVGQPQHF
>TRBV6-5|TRBJ2-2|-|-
TGTGCCAGCCGTCCGGAGGGGTATAGCGGGGAGCTGTTTTTT
CASRPEGYSGELFF
>TRBV6-5|TRBJ1-2|TRBD1|-
TGTGCCAGCTCAGGGGGTAAAGTTGATGGCTACACCTTC
CASSGGKVDGYTF
>TRBV2|TRBJ2-7|TRBD1|-
TGTGCCAGCAGTGCAGGGGGTCCCTACGAGCAGTACTTC
CASSAGGPYEQYF
>TRBV6-1|TRBJ1-1|TRBD1|-
TGTGCCAGCAGTGATCCTACAGGGGGCACTGAAGCTTTCTTT
CASSDPTGGTEAFF
>TRBV27|TRBJ1-2|TRBD1|-
TGTGCCAGCAGTTTGGAGGGCAGGGGGAGCGGCTACACCTTC
CASSLEGRGSGYTF
>TRBV7-9|TRBJ1-1|TRBD1|-
TGTGCCAGCACCCTACAGGGGCTGAACACTGAAGCTTTCTTT
CASTLQGLNTEAFF
>TRBV16|TRBJ2-3|TRBD1|-
TGTGCCAGCAGCCGGGGACAGCTCACAGATACGCAGTATTTT
CASSRGQLTDTQYF
>TRBV5-6|TRBJ2-7|TRBD1|-
TGTGCCAGCAGCCTCGGACAGGGGAACTACGAGCAGTACTTC
CASSLGQGNYEQYF
>TRBV25-1|TRBJ1-2|-|-
TGTGCCAGCAGTGAGGGAGACAGGAAATCCTACACCTTC
CASSEGDRKSYTF
>TRBV6-1|TRBJ2-1|TRBD1|few
TGTGCCAGCAGTGGGTTGGTGGACAGGGTTTACGACAATGAGCAGTTCTTC
CASSGLVDRVYDNEQFF
>TRBV4-1|TRBJ1-3|TRBD1|-
TGCGCCAGCAGCCAAGATAGGACAGGGGCCCTTCTCTCTGGAAACACCATATATTTT
CASSQDRTGALLSGNTIYF
>TRBV7-9|TRBJ2-5|TRBD2|-
TGTGCCAGCAGCCTTACTAGCGGGAGAACTCAAGAGACCCAGTACTTC
CASSLTSGRTQETQYF
>TRBV30|TRBJ1-2|-|-
TGTGCCTGGAATGGGCCGTCCCCTAACTATGGCTACACCTTC
CAWNGPSPNYGYTF
>TRBV6-1|TRBJ1-4|-|few
TGTGCCAGCAGGAGGGCGGATAATGAAAAACTGTTTTTT
CASRRADNEKLFF
>TRBV27|TRBJ2-7|TRBD1|-
TGTGCCAGCAGACGGGACAGGAACTACGAGCAGTACTTC
CASRRDRNYEQYF
>TRBV4-2|TRBJ2-4|TRBD2|-
TGTGCCAGCAGCCAAGGGACTAGCGGGAGGGCTAACATTCAGTACTTC
CASSQGTSGRANIQYF
>TRBV27|TRBJ2-3|TRBD2|-
TGTGCCAGCGGTGGAGGGACTAGCGGGAGGTCAGATACGCAGTATTTT
CASGGGTSGRSDTQYF